The 18 T cell receptor beta chains listed next were all sequenced from one sample in a study of cytomegalovirus exposure and HLA in healthy donors. The PCR was carried out with 60 Vbeta primers and 13 Jbeta primers. Produced via immunoSEQ multiplex PCR; TCRdb's table is partial and in-frame only. The listing contains fewer than 200,000 clones. The sample was PBMCs. These receptors all come from a man younger than 45 in good health and CMV-seronegative.

This rearrangement joins TRBV15 to TRBJ1-4, with 8 nucleotides matching TRBD1. Trimming removed 6 bases from V and 3 bases from J; junction bases left unmatched: 6. The germline V gene has CDR1 LNHNV and CDR2 YYDKDF (reference sequence). The CDR3 runs to 15 residues. CDR3 sequence: CATRPDRGANEKLFF. Written as DNA, the CDR3 is TGTGCCACCAGACCTGACAGGGGTGCTAATGAAAAACTGTTTTTT.

The rearrangement uses TRBV28 and TRBJ2-7; no reliable D call. Germline loops: CDR1 MDHEN, CDR2 SYDVKM. The CDR3 is 12 residues long. V lost 3 bases, J lost 10 bases, and 13 bases lay in between. CDR3 sequence: CASSFTLLAQYF. The DNA of the CDR3 is TGTGCCAGCAGTTTTACCCTCTTGGCCCAGTACTTC.

V is TRBV28 and J is TRBJ2-7, with 11 bases that match TRBD2. CDR1 and CDR2 from the germline V gene are MDHEN and SYDVKM. The CDR3 consists of 15 residues. The V gene end was trimmed by 3 bases and the J gene end by 5 bases; junction bases not matched to a gene: 6. The CDR3 here is CASSFGVAGGNEQYF. The CDR3 DNA reads TGTGCCAGCAGTTTTGGTGTAGCGGGAGGGAACGAGCAGTACTTC.

The rearrangement links TRBV30 to TRBJ2-6, with a tentative D call TRBD1 (6 bases). CDR1 and CDR2 from the germline V gene are GTSNPN and SVGIG (reference sequence). V gave up 5 bases and J gave up 3 bases, with 11 bases separating them. The CDR3 has 14 amino acids. The CDR3 nucleotides are TGTGCCTGGGAAACAGGGAGTGGGGCCAACGTCCTGACTTTC. Protein sequence: CAWETGSGANVLTF.

The CDR3: CSVEGASSPIRLFF. The CDR3 DNA sequence: TGCAGCGTTGAGGGCGCGTCGAGCCCAATACGACTGTTTTTT. The V and J genes are TRBV29-1 and TRBJ1-4; unclear D gene. V lost 3 bases and J lost 13, with 21 bases in between. CDR1 SQVTM and CDR2 ANQGSEA come from the germline V gene. This CDR3 comprises 14 residues.

The gene calls are TRBV9 and TRBJ2-2, with D perhaps matching TRBD1 (5 bases). The CDR3 loop spans 17 amino acids. V lost 1 base and J lost 3, with 16 bases in between. Looked up from germline, CDR1 is SGDLS and CDR2 is YYNGEE. DNA for the CDR3: TGTGCCAGCAGCGTAACCAGGACATTTCCAGACACCGGGGAGCTGTTTTTT. This gives the protein CASSVTRTFPDTGELFF.

J is TRBJ2-7 and V is TRBV28, with 8 bases that match TRBD1. Trimming removed 6 bases from V and 5 bases from J; junction bases left unmatched: 6. Looked up from germline, CDR1 is MDHEN and CDR2 is SYDVKM. There are 13 residues in the CDR3. The CDR3 bases are TGTGCCAGCAGAGGACAGGGTTACAACGAGCAGTACTTC. Its protein is CASRGQGYNEQYF.

V is TRBV4-1 and J is TRBJ2-7; D might be TRBD2 (5 bases). V was shortened by 0 bases and J by 3 bases, with 15 bases between the two germline ends. The CDR3 covers 16 residues. In germline, CDR1 is MGHRA, CDR2 YSYEKL. CDR3 DNA: TGCGCCAGCAGCCAAGATCGGGATCCCCCCATCTACGAGCAGTACTTC. Translating it yields CASSQDRDPPIYEQYF.

The V gene is TRBV28, the J gene TRBJ2-1; 7 bases are shared with TRBD1. Trimming took 4 bases from V and 3 from J; bases not matched to a gene: 6. The CDR3 is made up of 15 amino acids. CDR1 and CDR2 from the germline V gene are MDHEN and SYDVKM. CDR3 nucleotide sequence: TGTGCCAGCAGTTACCCGGGACAGATCTACAATGAGCAGTTCTTC. Translated, it gives CASSYPGQIYNEQFF.

Comments on this clone: Other DNA sequences in this specimen translate into the identical CDR3. The gene calls are TRBV7-9 and TRBJ1-1, with 7 bases fitting TRBD1. V lost 5 bases and J lost 3; bases outside the gene matches: 0. Germline CDR1 reads SEHNR; CDR2 reads FQNEAQ (reference sequence). This CDR3 comprises 12 residues. CDR3 region: CASSQGDTEAFF. Written as DNA, the CDR3 is TGTGCCAGCAGCCAGGGGGACACTGAAGCTTTCTTT.

The chain employs TRBV5-4 and TRBJ1-2; 7 positions agree with TRBD1. Germline V gene data show CDR1 as SGHNT and CDR2 as YYREEE (reference sequence). The CDR3 is 17 amino acids. V shed 0 bases and J 2 bases; nucleotides not matched to a gene: 10. CDR3 region: CASSLGAGGNINYGYTF. CDR3 DNA sequence: TGTGCCAGCAGCTTGGGGGCAGGGGGGAATATCAACTATGGCTACACCTTC. The full variable domain, its missing parts supplied by reference TRBV5-4 and TRBJ1-2, is ETGVTQSPTHLIKTRGQQVTLRCSSQSGHNTVSWYQQALGQGPQFIFQYYREEENGRGNFPPRFSGLQFPNYSSELNVNALELDDSALYLCASSLGAGGNINYGYTFGSGTRLTVV.

The genes are TRBV6-6 and TRBJ1-2; TRBD1 might be the D (6 bases). Trimming removed 2 bases at V and 4 bases at J, with 8 bases between. Germline-derived CDR1 and CDR2 are MNHNY and SVGAGI (reference sequence). This CDR3 has 13 residues. This CDR3 is CASSYKDSYGYTF. In DNA form, the CDR3 reads TGTGCCAGCAGTTACAAGGACAGCTATGGCTACACCTTC.

The chain is built from TRBV6-5 and TRBJ1-2, with 7 bases fitting TRBD1. CDR3 length: 15 residues. CDR1 is MNHEY, CDR2 SVGAGI, per germline. The V and J ends lost 5 bases and 2 bases, in that order; junction bases with no gene match: 8. The CDR3 here is CASSKKGTANYGYTF. The CDR3 bases are TGTGCCAGCAGTAAAAAAGGGACAGCCAACTATGGCTACACCTTC.

The chain has TRBV7-2 and TRBJ2-5; no clear D. Germline-derived CDR1 and CDR2 are SGHTA and FQGNSA. Trimming removed 3 bases from V and 5 bases from J, with 13 bases in between. This CDR3 is 14 amino acids long. The CDR3 region is CASSLALETETQYF. CDR3 in DNA: TGTGCCAGCAGCTTGGCCCTAGAGACGGAGACCCAGTACTTC.

V gene TRBV5-1 combines with J gene TRBJ2-3, with 12 bases that match TRBD1. The V and J ends lost 4 bases and 4 bases, in that order; junction bases with no gene match: 4. Germline assignment: CDR1 SGHRS and CDR2 YFSETQ. This CDR3 contains 15 residues. The DNA for the CDR3 is TGCGCCAGCAGCGCGGGACAGGGGGCATCAGATACGCAGTATTTT. Its translation is CASSAGQGASDTQYF.

The V and J genes are TRBV5-1 and TRBJ1-2; TRBD1 aligns across 7 bases. The germline V gene has CDR1 SGHRS and CDR2 YFSETQ. This CDR3 region has 15 residues. J gave up 5 bases and V 1 base, and 8 bases lay outside the gene matches. The CDR3 coding sequence is TGCGCCAGCAGCTTGTTAATCTCGACAGGGTATGGCTACACCTTC. It yields the protein CASSLLISTGYGYTF.

The V gene is TRBV6-5, the J gene TRBJ2-7; 7 bases agree with TRBD2. The trim removed 5 bases at V and 4 bases at J, leaving 11 bases unmatched. Germline assignment: CDR1 MNHEY and CDR2 SVGAGI. The CDR3 has 15 residues. The CDR3 sequence is CASSPTIGGTYEQYF. CDR3 nucleotides: TGTGCCAGCAGTCCGACTATCGGGGGGACTTACGAGCAGTACTTC.

The chain combines TRBV9 with TRBJ1-6; D unresolved. Between the trimmed V and J ends, which lost 3 bases and 3 bases, there was a span of 10 bases. Germline lookup yields CDR1 SGDLS and CDR2 YYNGEE. This CDR3 contains 15 residues. CDR3 DNA: TGTGCCAGCAGCGATCCTATTCGCTATAATTCACCCCTCCACTTT. It yields the protein CASSDPIRYNSPLHF.